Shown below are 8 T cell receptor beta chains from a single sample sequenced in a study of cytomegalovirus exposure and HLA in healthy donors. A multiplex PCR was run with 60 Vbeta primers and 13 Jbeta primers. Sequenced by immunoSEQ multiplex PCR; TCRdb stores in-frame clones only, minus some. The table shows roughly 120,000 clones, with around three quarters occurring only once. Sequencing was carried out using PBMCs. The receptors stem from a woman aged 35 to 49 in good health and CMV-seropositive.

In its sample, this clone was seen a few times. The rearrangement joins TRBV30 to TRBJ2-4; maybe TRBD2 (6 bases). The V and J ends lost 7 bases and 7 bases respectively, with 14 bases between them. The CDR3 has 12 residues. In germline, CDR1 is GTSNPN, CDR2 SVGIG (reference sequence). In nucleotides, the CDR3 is TGTGCCTACACAAGCGGGTCGAACATTCAGTACTTC. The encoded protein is CAYTSGSNIQYF. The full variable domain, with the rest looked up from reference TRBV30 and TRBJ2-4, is SQTIHQWPATLVQPVGSPLSLECTVEGTSNPNLYWYRQAAGRGLQLLFYSVGIGQISSEVPQNLSASRPQDRQFILSSKKLLLSDSGFYLCAYTSGSNIQYFGAGTRLSVL.

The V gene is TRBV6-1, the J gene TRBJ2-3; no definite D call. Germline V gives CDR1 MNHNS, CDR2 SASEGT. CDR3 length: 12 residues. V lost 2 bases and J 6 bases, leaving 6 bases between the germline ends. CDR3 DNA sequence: TGTGCCAGCAGTGAACAGTTCGATACGCAGTATTTT. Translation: CASSEQFDTQYF.

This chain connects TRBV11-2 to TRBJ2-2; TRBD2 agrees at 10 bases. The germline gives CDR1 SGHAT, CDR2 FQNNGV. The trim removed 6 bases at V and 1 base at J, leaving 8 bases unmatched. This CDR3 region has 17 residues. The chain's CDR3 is CASRSSGSRGNTGELFF. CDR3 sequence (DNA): TGTGCCAGCAGATCTAGCGGGAGTAGAGGGAACACCGGGGAGCTGTTTTTT.

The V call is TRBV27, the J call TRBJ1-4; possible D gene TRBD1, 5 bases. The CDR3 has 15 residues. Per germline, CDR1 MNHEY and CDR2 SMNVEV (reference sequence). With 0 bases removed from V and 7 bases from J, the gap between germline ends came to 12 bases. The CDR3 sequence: CASSLSRGRGEKLFF. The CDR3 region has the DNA TGTGCCAGCAGTTTATCGAGAGGGAGGGGTGAAAAACTGTTTTTT.

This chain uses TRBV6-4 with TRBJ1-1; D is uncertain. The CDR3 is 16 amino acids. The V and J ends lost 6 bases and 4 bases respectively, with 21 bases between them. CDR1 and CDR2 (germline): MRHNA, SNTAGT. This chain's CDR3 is CASRRSNRTRSTEAFF. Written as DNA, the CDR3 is TGTGCCAGCAGGCGAAGCAACCGAACGAGAAGCACTGAAGCTTTCTTT.

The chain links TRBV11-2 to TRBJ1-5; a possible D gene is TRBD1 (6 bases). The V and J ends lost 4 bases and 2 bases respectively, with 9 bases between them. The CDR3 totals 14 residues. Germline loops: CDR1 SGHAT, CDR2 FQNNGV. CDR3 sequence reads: CASSWDTGNQPQHF. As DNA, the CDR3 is TGTGCCAGCAGCTGGGACACTGGCAATCAGCCCCAGCATTTT.

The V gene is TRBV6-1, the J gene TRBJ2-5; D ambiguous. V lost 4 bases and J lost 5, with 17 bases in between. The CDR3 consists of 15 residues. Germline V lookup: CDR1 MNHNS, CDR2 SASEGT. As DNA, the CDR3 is TGTGCCAGCAGTGCCAGTCCCCTGCCGCGGGAGACCCAGTACTTC. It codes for CASSASPLPRETQYF.

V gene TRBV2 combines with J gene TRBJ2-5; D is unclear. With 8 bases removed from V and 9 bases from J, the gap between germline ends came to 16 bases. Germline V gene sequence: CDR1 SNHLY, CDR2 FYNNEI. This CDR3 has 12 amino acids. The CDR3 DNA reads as TGTGCCAGCGCTATAGATTCCCCGTCCCAGTACTTC. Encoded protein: CASAIDSPSQYF. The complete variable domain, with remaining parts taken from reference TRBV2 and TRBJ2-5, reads EPEVTQTPSHQVTQMGQEVILRCVPISNHLYFYWYRQILGQKVEFLVSFYNNEISEKSEIFDDQFSVERPDGSNFTLKIRSTKLEDSAMYFCASAIDSPSQYFGPGTRLLVL.